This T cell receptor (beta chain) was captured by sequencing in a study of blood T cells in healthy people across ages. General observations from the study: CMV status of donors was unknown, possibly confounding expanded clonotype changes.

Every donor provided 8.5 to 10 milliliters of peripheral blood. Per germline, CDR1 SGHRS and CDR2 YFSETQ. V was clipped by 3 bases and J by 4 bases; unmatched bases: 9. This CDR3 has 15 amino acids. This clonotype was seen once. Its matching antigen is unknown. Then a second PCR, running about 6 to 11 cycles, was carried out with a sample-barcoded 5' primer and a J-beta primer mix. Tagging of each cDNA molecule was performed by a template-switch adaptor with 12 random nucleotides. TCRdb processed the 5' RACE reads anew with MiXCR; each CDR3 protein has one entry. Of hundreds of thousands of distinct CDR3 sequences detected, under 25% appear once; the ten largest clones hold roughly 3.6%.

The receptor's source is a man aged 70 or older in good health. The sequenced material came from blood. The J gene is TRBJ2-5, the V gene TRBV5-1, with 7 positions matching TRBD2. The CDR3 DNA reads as TGCGCCAGCAGCTCACTAGCGCGAACCCGAGAGACCCAGTACTTC. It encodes CASSSLARTRETQYF.